These T cell receptor beta chains were read from a single sample in a study of Ad26.COV2.S vaccination and SARS-CoV-2 variants. Libraries were prepared by immunoSEQ multiplex PCR; TCRdb keeps only in-frame clonotypes and omits some of them. The sample has about 680,000 clones; approximately 88% are singletons. The material sequenced was peripheral blood, taken in a trial of Ad26.COV2.S vaccine versus placebo. The receptors here all came from a person aged 18-60 years who received the Ad26.COV2.S COVID-19 vaccine or a placebo. The CDR3 runs from the conserved cysteine through the conserved F or W. The order of the fields is D gene, V gene, J gene, clone size, CDR3 protein, CDR3 DNA. The D gene is left open where the match is weak. Size values are once, few and many counts, or a class for expanded clones, and some rows have none.

TRBD2	TRBV7-9	TRBJ2-7	.	CASSLPGDYASSYEQYF	TGTGCCAGCAGCTTACCTGGGGACTACGCCAGCTCCTACGAGCAGTACTTC
.	TRBV15	TRBJ2-7	.	CATSRDSRGSYEQYF	TGTGCCACCAGCAGAGACTCGAGGGGATCCTACGAGCAGTACTTC
.	TRBV24-1	TRBJ2-5	.	CATSHRGGETQYF	TGTGCCACGTCGCACAGGGGGGGTGAGACCCAGTACTTC
TRBD2	TRBV2	TRBJ2-7	.	CASSPIHLAGREQYF	TGTGCCAGCAGCCCGATTCATCTAGCGGGGCGGGAGCAGTACTTC
.	TRBV29-1	TRBJ2-1	.	CSVDSRGEQFF	TGCAGCGTTGACTCGCGGGGTGAGCAGTTCTTC
.	TRBV5-6	TRBJ2-1	once	CASSLGGIGSYNEQFF	TGTGCCAGCAGCTTGGGTGGGATAGGATCCTACAATGAGCAGTTCTTC
.	TRBV2	TRBJ1-5	.	CASSWDSNQPQHF	TGTGCCAGCAGTTGGGACAGCAATCAGCCCCAGCATTTT
TRBD2	TRBV6-5	TRBJ2-5	.	CASSYGGGAWETQYF	TGTGCCAGCAGTTACGGCGGGGGGGCCTGGGAGACCCAGTACTTC
.	TRBV10-3	TRBJ2-1	once	CAISGQSSYNEQFF	TGTGCCATCAGTGGGCAGAGCTCCTACAATGAGCAGTTCTTC
.	TRBV11-2	TRBJ2-7	.	CASSTNSVTGQYF	TGTGCCAGCAGCACCAACAGCGTAACAGGGCAGTACTTC
.	TRBV30	TRBJ1-1	.	CAWSADKGRKDTEAFF	TGTGCCTGGAGTGCCGATAAGGGGAGAAAGGACACTGAAGCTTTCTTT
.	TRBV30	TRBJ1-2	.	CAWSGEMGYGYTF	TGTGCCTGGAGTGGGGAGATGGGCTATGGCTACACCTTC
.	TRBV12-3/TRBV12-4	TRBJ1-2	.	CASSLRTAGYTF	TGTGCCAGCAGTCTGAGGACAGCTGGCTACACCTTC
.	TRBV18	TRBJ1-1	.	CASSHGEAYTEAFF	TGTGCCAGCTCACACGGTGAGGCGTACACTGAAGCTTTCTTT
TRBD1	TRBV19	TRBJ1-6	.	CASSPPTGGNSPLHF	TGTGCCAGTAGTCCCCCGACAGGGGGCAATTCACCCCTCCACTTT
TRBD1	TRBV5-8	TRBJ1-2	.	CASSLIAGGEGYTF	TGTGCCAGCAGCTTGATCGCAGGGGGCGAAGGCTACACCTTC
.	TRBV2	TRBJ1-1	.	CASSGQGPMNTEAFF	TGTGCCAGCTCGGGGCAGGGCCCCATGAACACTGAAGCTTTCTTT
TRBD2	TRBV5-1	TRBJ2-1	.	CASTTGTSGRRMVNEQFF	TGCGCCAGCACCACCGGGACTAGCGGGAGAAGGATGGTTAATGAGCAGTTCTTC